A selection of T cell receptor beta chains follows, all from one sample in a study of blood T cell repertoires in COVID-19. Some clones are missing from TCRdb's copy, which holds only in-frame ones; the method was immunoSEQ multiplex PCR. The sample shows around 140,000 clones, roughly four fifths of them seen only once. The sample taken for sequencing was peripheral blood. The origin of the receptors is a human donor with acute or convalescent COVID-19. The donor label of this sample is uncertain. CDR3s include the opening cysteine and the closing phenylalanine or tryptophan. Fields, in order: clone size, D gene, J gene, V gene, CDR3 DNA, CDR3 protein. The D gene is left open where the match is weak. Size is omitted from some rows. Given values are once, few, many or a class for expanded clones.

abundance: few
d_gene: -
j_gene: TRBJ1-3
v_gene: TRBV2
CDR3nt: TGTGCCAGCAGTGACCAGGGTTTGGCTGGAAACACCATATATTTT
CDR3aa: CASSDQGLAGNTIYF

abundance: -
d_gene: TRBD1
j_gene: TRBJ1-6
v_gene: TRBV4-3
CDR3nt: TGCGCCAGCAGCCACGGGACAGGGAGTAGTAATTCACCCCTCCACTTT
CDR3aa: CASSHGTGSSNSPLHF

abundance: -
d_gene: TRBD1
j_gene: TRBJ1-1
v_gene: TRBV3-1/TRBV3-2
CDR3nt: TGTGCCAGCAGCTTTCGACAGGGTCGTGCTGAAGCTTTCTTT
CDR3aa: CASSFRQGRAEAFF

abundance: once
d_gene: -
j_gene: TRBJ1-4
v_gene: TRBV7-2
CDR3nt: TGTGCCAGCAGCTTGACAGAGGAAAAACTGTTTTTT
CDR3aa: CASSLTEEKLFF

abundance: -
d_gene: -
j_gene: TRBJ1-2
v_gene: TRBV18
CDR3nt: TGTGCCAGCTCACCGTCGACAGGCGGCGAGGGCTACACCTTC
CDR3aa: CASSPSTGGEGYTF

abundance: -
d_gene: TRBD2
j_gene: TRBJ2-5
v_gene: TRBV5-1
CDR3nt: TGCGCCAGCAGCGCCGGGGGGAGCGGGGGCCATTTCCAAGAGACCCAGTACTTC
CDR3aa: CASSAGGSGGHFQETQYF

abundance: many
d_gene: TRBD1
j_gene: TRBJ1-1
v_gene: TRBV27
CDR3nt: TGTGCCAGCAGGTCAGAGGGGGCGGGGAACACTGAAGCTTTCTTT
CDR3aa: CASRSEGAGNTEAFF

abundance: -
d_gene: TRBD1
j_gene: TRBJ2-2
v_gene: TRBV4-1
CDR3nt: TGCGCCAGCAGCCGCACGGGACAGGGTGCCAACACCGGGGAGCTGTTTTTT
CDR3aa: CASSRTGQGANTGELFF

abundance: -
d_gene: TRBD1
j_gene: TRBJ2-2
v_gene: TRBV5-1
CDR3nt: TGCGCCAGCAGCTTTCGACAGGGGGGTCCTGGGGAGCTGTTTTTT
CDR3aa: CASSFRQGGPGELFF

abundance: -
d_gene: -
j_gene: TRBJ2-3
v_gene: TRBV4-3
CDR3nt: TGCGCCAGCAGCCAAGCTCCCCGACAGACAGATACGCAGTATTTT
CDR3aa: CASSQAPRQTDTQYF

abundance: -
d_gene: TRBD1
j_gene: TRBJ1-1
v_gene: TRBV5-1
CDR3nt: TGCGCCAGCAGACCACAGGGGGCTGGGACTGAAGCTTTCTTT
CDR3aa: CASRPQGAGTEAFF

abundance: -
d_gene: -
j_gene: TRBJ2-5
v_gene: TRBV14
CDR3nt: TGTGCCAGCAGCCAAGGTTCATGGGGCGCGGAGACCCAGTACTTC
CDR3aa: CASSQGSWGAETQYF

abundance: once
d_gene: -
j_gene: TRBJ2-1
v_gene: TRBV9
CDR3nt: TGTGCCAGCAGCGTAGCCGATTTTGGCGGGGCGGCGTCGTACAATGAGCAGTTCTTC
CDR3aa: CASSVADFGGAASYNEQFF

abundance: -
d_gene: -
j_gene: TRBJ1-2
v_gene: TRBV29-1
CDR3nt: TGCAGCACCACAGGGCTCGACTATGGCTACACCTTC
CDR3aa: CSTTGLDYGYTF

abundance: -
d_gene: TRBD1
j_gene: TRBJ1-5
v_gene: TRBV24-1
CDR3nt: TGTGCCACGGCACCCACAGGGGTGACTGGTCAGCCCCAGCATTTT
CDR3aa: CATAPTGVTGQPQHF

abundance: -
d_gene: -
j_gene: TRBJ1-1
v_gene: TRBV6-1
CDR3nt: TGTGCCAGCAGTGAAGTGGGGGGCAGGGGAGGGGTTAACACTGAAGCTTTCTTT
CDR3aa: CASSEVGGRGGVNTEAFF

abundance: -
d_gene: TRBD1
j_gene: TRBJ1-2
v_gene: TRBV27
CDR3nt: TGTGCCAGCACCCAACGACAGGGGGAAAACTATGGCTACACCTTC
CDR3aa: CASTQRQGENYGYTF

abundance: -
d_gene: -
j_gene: TRBJ1-2
v_gene: TRBV6-5
CDR3nt: TGTGCCAGCAGTTTGGGGGGGCAGGGCTATGGCTACACCTTC
CDR3aa: CASSLGGQGYGYTF

abundance: -
d_gene: -
j_gene: TRBJ2-3
v_gene: TRBV6-5
CDR3nt: TGTGCCAGCAGGAGAGCAGATACGCAGTATTTT
CDR3aa: CASRRADTQYF

abundance: -
d_gene: TRBD1
j_gene: TRBJ1-4
v_gene: TRBV6-5
CDR3nt: TGTGCCAGCAGTTACAGGGGACAGGGCAATGAAAAACTGTTTTTT
CDR3aa: CASSYRGQGNEKLFF

abundance: -
d_gene: TRBD1
j_gene: TRBJ2-2
v_gene: TRBV3-1/TRBV3-2
CDR3nt: TGTGCCAGCAGCCCCGGGACAGGGAACACCGGGGAGCTGTTTTTT
CDR3aa: CASSPGTGNTGELFF

abundance: -
d_gene: -
j_gene: TRBJ1-3
v_gene: TRBV21-1
CDR3nt: TGTGCCAGCAGCATTCACTCTGGAAACACCATATATTTT
CDR3aa: CASSIHSGNTIYF

abundance: -
d_gene: TRBD2
j_gene: TRBJ2-4
v_gene: TRBV9
CDR3nt: TGTGCCAGCAGCGTCCCTAGCGGGGGCCCGACGGCCCCCAAAAAAAACATTCAGTACTTC
CDR3aa: CASSVPSGGPTAPKKNIQYF

abundance: -
d_gene: -
j_gene: TRBJ1-1
v_gene: TRBV7-2
CDR3nt: TGTGCCAGCAGCTTTCGCGTCATAGGGGATGAACACACTGAAGCTTTCTTT
CDR3aa: CASSFRVIGDEHTEAFF

abundance: -
d_gene: -
j_gene: TRBJ1-2
v_gene: TRBV5-1
CDR3nt: TGCGCCAGCAGCTTGGATCCAGATCCGGGCTACACCTTC
CDR3aa: CASSLDPDPGYTF

abundance: once
d_gene: -
j_gene: TRBJ2-7
v_gene: TRBV3-1/TRBV3-2
CDR3nt: TGTGCCAGCAGCCAAGATCGGGAAACCTACGAGCAGTACTTC
CDR3aa: CASSQDRETYEQYF

abundance: few
d_gene: TRBD1
j_gene: TRBJ2-7
v_gene: TRBV9
CDR3nt: TGTGCCAGCAGCGTAACCTCCCAACAGGGGCCTTCCTACGAGCAGTACTTC
CDR3aa: CASSVTSQQGPSYEQYF

abundance: -
d_gene: -
j_gene: TRBJ1-2
v_gene: TRBV9
CDR3nt: TGTGCCAGCAGCGTAGGAGAGCTCTATGGCTACACCTTC
CDR3aa: CASSVGELYGYTF

abundance: -
d_gene: -
j_gene: TRBJ1-3
v_gene: TRBV5-4
CDR3nt: TGTGCCAGCGCCACCCGGGGGGCACGGGGAAACACCATATATTTT
CDR3aa: CASATRGARGNTIYF

abundance: once
d_gene: -
j_gene: TRBJ1-2
v_gene: TRBV7-2
CDR3nt: TGTGCCAGCAGCTTAGTTGTTGGGGCGGGGGACTATGGCTACACCTTC
CDR3aa: CASSLVVGAGDYGYTF

abundance: -
d_gene: TRBD1
j_gene: TRBJ2-1
v_gene: TRBV7-3
CDR3nt: TGTGCCAGCAGCTTAATGCAGGGGGCGCGTAATGAGCAGTTCTTC
CDR3aa: CASSLMQGARNEQFF

abundance: -
d_gene: -
j_gene: TRBJ1-6
v_gene: TRBV19
CDR3nt: TGTGCCAGTAGTATAGAACGGAATTCACCCCTCCACTTT
CDR3aa: CASSIERNSPLHF

abundance: few
d_gene: -
j_gene: TRBJ1-1
v_gene: TRBV10-3
CDR3nt: TGTGCCATCAGTGATGTGGGGGGAGCTTTCTTT
CDR3aa: CAISDVGGAFF

abundance: once
d_gene: -
j_gene: TRBJ2-5
v_gene: TRBV9
CDR3nt: TGTGCCAGCAGCGTACGTACAGACCAAGAGACCCAGTACTTC
CDR3aa: CASSVRTDQETQYF

abundance: -
d_gene: -
j_gene: TRBJ2-1
v_gene: TRBV11-2
CDR3nt: TGTGCCAGCAGCCCATTGATTGGGGGGACTGAGCAGTTCTTC
CDR3aa: CASSPLIGGTEQFF

abundance: -
d_gene: TRBD1
j_gene: TRBJ1-3
v_gene: TRBV19
CDR3nt: TGTGCCAGTAGTGTTAGGCCCGGGACAGGGGGCAGAAACACCATATATTTT
CDR3aa: CASSVRPGTGGRNTIYF

abundance: -
d_gene: -
j_gene: TRBJ2-3
v_gene: TRBV7-2
CDR3nt: TGTGCCAGCAGCTCCTTGGGAGGCTGGAATACGCAGTATTTT
CDR3aa: CASSSLGGWNTQYF

abundance: -
d_gene: -
j_gene: TRBJ1-4
v_gene: TRBV5-1
CDR3nt: TGCGCCAGCAGCCAGAACTCGCTAGGGAGTGAAAAACTGTTTTTT
CDR3aa: CASSQNSLGSEKLFF

abundance: -
d_gene: TRBD1
j_gene: TRBJ1-5
v_gene: TRBV19
CDR3nt: TGTGCCAGTAGTCCCCAGACAGGGCTGGTCAATCAGCCCCAGCATTTT
CDR3aa: CASSPQTGLVNQPQHF

abundance: -
d_gene: -
j_gene: TRBJ2-1
v_gene: TRBV6-5
CDR3nt: TGTGCCAGCAGTTCCGGGTCTACCTACAATGAGCAGTTCTTC
CDR3aa: CASSSGSTYNEQFF

abundance: -
d_gene: TRBD2
j_gene: TRBJ2-5
v_gene: TRBV7-9
CDR3nt: TGTGCCAGCAGCCCCCTAGCGGGGGGGAAAGAGACCCAGTACTTC
CDR3aa: CASSPLAGGKETQYF

abundance: -
d_gene: -
j_gene: TRBJ1-1
v_gene: TRBV19
CDR3nt: TGTGCCAGTAGTATAGCCTCCGTGGGGCAAACTGAAGCTTTCTTT
CDR3aa: CASSIASVGQTEAFF

abundance: -
d_gene: -
j_gene: TRBJ2-4
v_gene: TRBV6-2/TRBV6-3
CDR3nt: TGTGCCAGCAGTTACCTGCGGGACAGCAGCTTCTTAGCCAAAAACATTCAGTACTTC
CDR3aa: CASSYLRDSSFLAKNIQYF

abundance: -
d_gene: -
j_gene: TRBJ2-3
v_gene: TRBV10-3
CDR3nt: TGTGCCATCAGTGAGTCGACCCCAGGTCTTGATACGCAGTATTTT
CDR3aa: CAISESTPGLDTQYF

abundance: -
d_gene: TRBD1
j_gene: TRBJ1-2
v_gene: TRBV4-3
CDR3nt: TGCGCCAGCAGCCAAGACTACTCCGGGACAGGGGTAGGGTATGGCTACACCTTC
CDR3aa: CASSQDYSGTGVGYGYTF

abundance: -
d_gene: -
j_gene: TRBJ2-6
v_gene: TRBV19
CDR3nt: TGTGCCAGTAGTCCCTCTCCCCCTGGGGCCAACGTCCTGACTTTC
CDR3aa: CASSPSPPGANVLTF

abundance: once
d_gene: -
j_gene: TRBJ1-1
v_gene: TRBV27
CDR3nt: TGTGCCAGCAGTTTCTCGAGGTCCACTGAAGCTTTCTTT
CDR3aa: CASSFSRSTEAFF

abundance: -
d_gene: -
j_gene: TRBJ1-4
v_gene: TRBV19
CDR3nt: TGTGCCAGTATGCGAGGTTTTAATGAAAAACTGTTTTTT
CDR3aa: CASMRGFNEKLFF

abundance: -
d_gene: TRBD1
j_gene: TRBJ1-1
v_gene: TRBV5-1
CDR3nt: TGCGCCAGCAGCTCGTGGGGACAGCCTAACACTGAAGCTTTCTTT
CDR3aa: CASSSWGQPNTEAFF

abundance: -
d_gene: -
j_gene: TRBJ2-3
v_gene: TRBV13
CDR3nt: TGTGCCAGCAGCCCGGGTTACAAAGATACGCAGTATTTT
CDR3aa: CASSPGYKDTQYF